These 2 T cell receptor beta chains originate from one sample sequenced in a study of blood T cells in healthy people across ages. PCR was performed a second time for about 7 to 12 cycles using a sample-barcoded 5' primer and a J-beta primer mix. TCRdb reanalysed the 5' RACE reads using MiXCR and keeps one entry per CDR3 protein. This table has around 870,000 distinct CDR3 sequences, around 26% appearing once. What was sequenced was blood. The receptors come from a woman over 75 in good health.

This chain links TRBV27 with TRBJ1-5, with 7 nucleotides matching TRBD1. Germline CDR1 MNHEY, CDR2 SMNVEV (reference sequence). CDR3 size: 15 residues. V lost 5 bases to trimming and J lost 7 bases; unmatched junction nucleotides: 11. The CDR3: CASSPSKGARQPQHF. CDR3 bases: TGTGCCAGCAGTCCTTCAAAGGGGGCGCGGCAGCCCCAGCATTTT.

The CDR3 nucleotides read TGTGCCAGCGAGGGTAACACTGAAGCTTTCTTT. Protein sequence: CASEGNTEAFF. The gene calls are TRBV28 and TRBJ1-1; unclear D gene. The V and J ends lost 8 bases and 2 bases respectively, with 6 bases between them. Germline lookup yields CDR1 MDHEN and CDR2 SYDVKM. The CDR3 is 11 residues long.